This T cell receptor (beta chain) comes out of a study of beta chain features in type 1 diabetes. Background on the study: Age, gender, cell numbers and subset yield matched between patients and controls.

The sequenced template was cDNA made from the entire isolated RNA. The protocol was immunoSEQ multiplex PCR, while the TCRdb copy is restricted to in-frame clones and leaves out a portion. Among some 25,000 clones listed, 60% to 80% were seen once. Of note for this clone: Its antigen is as yet unknown.

Findings of the study overall: Within patients, naive, central memory and Treg TCRB repertoires seemed more similar than within healthy donors. Type 1 diabetes patients showed fewer insertions and more deletions at VDJ junctions. When cDNA is sequenced, cells with high TCR expression could be over-represented.

Trimming cost V 2 bases and J 1 base, with 8 bases left between them. The CDR3 is 14 amino acids. Germline V gene sequence: CDR1 SGHAT, CDR2 FQNNGV. This chain joins TRBV11-2 and TRBJ1-1; D gene unclear. This sequence was found in a woman aged 40 to 55 in good health. The sample consisted of Tregs from blood. This CDR3 is CASSLWRTNTEAFF. The CDR3 region has the DNA TGTGCCAGCAGCTTATGGAGGACGAACACTGAAGCTTTCTTT.